One and the same sample provided the 17 T cell receptor beta chains below, sequenced in a study of blood T cell repertoires in COVID-19. This table comes from immunoSEQ multiplex PCR, and its TCRdb copy is limited to in-frame clones, with some not included. The repertoire holds some 300,000 clones, with around 90% as singletons. The sequenced material came from peripheral blood. These receptors originate from a woman between 35 and 50 years old with COVID-19, enrolled during active disease.

V usage is TRBV5-6 and J usage is TRBJ1-5, with D maybe TRBD1 (6 bases). This CDR3 contains 16 residues. Germline CDR1 SGHDT, CDR2 YYEEEE. Trimming cost V 4 bases and J 6 bases, with 20 bases left between them. This CDR3 is CASSRDSGAHGQPQHF. Here the CDR3 DNA reads TGTGCCAGCAGCCGAGATTCAGGGGCGCACGGTCAGCCCCAGCATTTT.

The rearrangement uses TRBV30 and TRBJ1-5; 11 positions match TRBD1. This CDR3 is 13 amino acids long. Germline values: CDR1 GTSNPN, CDR2 SVGIG (reference sequence). The J segment lost 2 bases and the V segment lost 8 bases, leaving 2 bases of the junction unmatched. The CDR3 DNA is TGTGCCGTGGGACAGGGGGGCAATCAGCCCCAGCATTTT. Protein product: CAVGQGGNQPQHF.

DNA for the CDR3: TGTGCCAGCAGCGTAGTCCCTGGAGGGAACACTGAAGCTTTCTTT. Protein sequence: CASSVVPGGNTEAFF. V gene TRBV9 combines with J gene TRBJ1-1, with D hard to call. CDR3 length equals 15 residues. V was cut by 0 bases and J by 1 base, with 10 bases left in between. Germline CDR1 and CDR2: SGDLS and YYNGEE.

The V call is TRBV6-6, the J call TRBJ2-7; TRBD1 agrees at 9 bases. Per germline, CDR1 MNHNY and CDR2 SVGAGI (reference sequence). The CDR3 spans 15 residues. V shed 5 bases, J shed 6 bases, and the junction held 11 bases outside the gene matches. In DNA, the CDR3 is TGTGCCAGCAGTCCCGCGGACAGGGGACTCCGCGAGCAGTACTTC. Translating gives CASSPADRGLREQYF.

This chain joins TRBV4-3 and TRBJ2-3; 10 nucleotides line up with TRBD1. After removal of 0 bases from V and 2 bases from J, the junction contained 2 bases not matched to a gene. CDR1 is LGHNA, CDR2 YSLEER, per germline. The length of the CDR3 is 16 residues. CDR3 amino acids: CASSQDGTGVTDTQYF. CDR3 in DNA: TGCGCCAGCAGCCAAGATGGGACAGGGGTCACAGATACGCAGTATTTT.

The chain is built from TRBV6-4 and TRBJ1-6; the D is unclear. CDR1 and CDR2 from the germline V gene are MRHNA and SNTAGT. The length of the CDR3 is 15 residues. With 5 bases removed from V and 6 bases from J, the gap between germline ends came to 14 bases. For the CDR3, the DNA is TGTGCCAGCAGTCAGGAGTGGACTATTAATTCACCCCTCCACTTT. It specifies CASSQEWTINSPLHF.

The rearrangement links TRBV4-1 to TRBJ2-1, with a weak D call TRBD1 (5 bases). The V end was cut by 5 bases, the J end by 6 bases, with 8 bases between. Germline V lookup: CDR1 MGHRA, CDR2 YSYEKL. The CDR3 runs to 12 residues. CDR3 loop: CASSGAFNEQFF. For the CDR3, the DNA is TGCGCCAGCAGCGGGGCCTTCAATGAGCAGTTCTTC.

This clone has just one count. The rearrangement uses TRBV18 and TRBJ1-3; TRBD1 matches 8 bases. Trimming removed 1 base from V and 4 bases from J; junction bases left unmatched: 12. CDR1 and CDR2 (germline): KGHSH, LQKENI. CDR3 length equals 18 residues. CDR3 sequence (DNA): TGTGCCAGCTCACCACTCGAACAGGGGGACACCTTCGGAAACACCATATATTTT. Its translation is CASSPLEQGDTFGNTIYF.

The rearrangement joins TRBV20-1 to TRBJ1-2; D is possibly TRBD1 (6 bases). The CDR3 covers 13 residues. Germline CDR1 DFQATT, CDR2 SNEGSKA (reference sequence). Trimming stripped 4 bases from V and 2 bases from J, with 11 bases between. The CDR3 loop is CSANDRKNYGYTF. The DNA of the CDR3 is TGCAGTGCTAATGACAGGAAAAACTATGGCTACACCTTC.

The gene calls are TRBV19 and TRBJ1-1; 8 bases are shared with TRBD1. CDR1 is LNHDA, CDR2 SQIVND, per germline (reference sequence). The CDR3 has 16 residues. The V segment lost 2 bases and the J segment 3 bases; nucleotides outside the gene matches: 8. The CDR3 spells CASSISQGARYTEAFF. As DNA, the CDR3 is TGTGCCAGTAGTATATCCCAGGGGGCGAGGTACACTGAAGCTTTCTTT.

The rearrangement links TRBV7-6 to TRBJ2-3, with TRBD2 identical over 14 bases. Germline CDR1 and CDR2: SGHVS and FNYEAQ. Trimming cost V 5 bases and J 6 bases; bases outside gene matches: 13. The CDR3 contains 18 residues. This chain's CDR3 is CASSPSIRTSGRFDTQYF. The DNA of the CDR3 is TGTGCCAGCAGCCCCTCCATTCGGACTAGCGGGAGGTTTGATACGCAGTATTTT.

This rearrangement joins TRBV28 to TRBJ2-1; 9 bases are a match to TRBD2. In germline, CDR1 is MDHEN, CDR2 SYDVKM. The CDR3 loop spans 16 amino acids. V lost 1 base, J lost 8 bases, and 9 bases stayed unmatched. CDR3 region: CASSLFNAGGQDEQFF. DNA for the CDR3: TGTGCCAGCAGTTTATTTAACGCGGGGGGGCAGGATGAGCAGTTCTTC. Full variable domain (missing parts from reference TRBV28 and TRBJ2-1): DVKVTQSSRYLVKRTGEKVFLECVQDMDHENMFWYRQDPGLGLRLIYFSYDVKMKEKGDIPEGYSVSREKKERFSLILESASTNQTSMYLCASSLFNAGGQDEQFFGPGTRLTVL.

The chain couples TRBV7-2 to TRBJ1-5; 7 bases agree with TRBD1. V was pared by 3 bases and J by 6 bases, with 2 bases of the junction left unmatched. Germline CDR1 reads SGHTA; CDR2 reads FQGNSA. The CDR3 loop spans 13 amino acids. The CDR3 sequence is CASSLTGTQPQHF. Written as DNA, the CDR3 is TGTGCCAGCAGCTTGACAGGGACTCAGCCCCAGCATTTT.

This chain uses TRBV3-1 (or the pseudogene TRBV3-2) with TRBJ2-7, with a weak D call TRBD1 (6 bases). Germline CDR1 LGHDT, CDR2 YNNKEL (reference sequence). CDR3 size: 15 residues. V was clipped by 1 base and J by 3 bases, with 13 bases between them. The chain's CDR3 is CASSQVYQGHYEQYF. The CDR3 DNA is TGTGCCAGCAGCCAAGTTTACCAGGGACACTACGAGCAGTACTTC.

This chain links TRBV28 with TRBJ2-2; no clear D gene. The CDR3 extends over 13 amino acids. Germline loops: CDR1 MDHEN, CDR2 SYDVKM. The V gene lost 7 bases and the J gene lost 4 bases, with 10 bases spanning the gap. The DNA of the CDR3 is TGTGCCAGCACCACTCACAGCACCGGGGAGCTGTTTTTT. As protein: CASTTHSTGELFF.

This chain links TRBV5-1 with TRBJ2-4; 7 bases line up with TRBD1. V lost 3 bases, J lost 0 bases, and 6 bases stayed unmatched. This CDR3 region has 16 residues. CDR1 is SGHRS, CDR2 YFSETQ, per germline. In nucleotides, the CDR3 is TGCGCCAGCAGCTGGGACAGTGTCCGAGCCAAAAACATTCAGTACTTC. It specifies CASSWDSVRAKNIQYF.

The CDR3 reads CATSVAGTAAYEQYF. In DNA, the CDR3 is TGTGCCACGTCAGTGGCCGGGACAGCCGCCTACGAGCAGTACTTC. The chain links TRBV21-1 to TRBJ2-7; TRBD1, the table's D call, lacks a check against the DNA. TRBV21-1 is designated a pseudogene. This CDR3 is built from 15 residues.